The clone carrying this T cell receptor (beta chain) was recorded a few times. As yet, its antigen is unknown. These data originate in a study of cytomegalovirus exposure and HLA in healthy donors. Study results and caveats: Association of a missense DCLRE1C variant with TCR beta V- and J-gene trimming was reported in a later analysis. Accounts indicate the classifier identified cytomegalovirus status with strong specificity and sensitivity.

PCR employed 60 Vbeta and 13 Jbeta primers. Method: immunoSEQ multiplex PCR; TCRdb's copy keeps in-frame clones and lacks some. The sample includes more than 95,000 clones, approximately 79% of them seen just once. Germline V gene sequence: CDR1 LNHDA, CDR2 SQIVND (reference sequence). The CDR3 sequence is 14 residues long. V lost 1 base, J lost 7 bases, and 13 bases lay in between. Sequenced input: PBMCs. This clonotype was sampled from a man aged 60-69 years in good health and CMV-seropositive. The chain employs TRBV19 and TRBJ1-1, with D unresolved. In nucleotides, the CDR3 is TGTGCCAGTAGTATAGCAGGAGGGCGGATTGAAGCTTTCTTT. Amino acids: CASSIAGGRIEAFF.